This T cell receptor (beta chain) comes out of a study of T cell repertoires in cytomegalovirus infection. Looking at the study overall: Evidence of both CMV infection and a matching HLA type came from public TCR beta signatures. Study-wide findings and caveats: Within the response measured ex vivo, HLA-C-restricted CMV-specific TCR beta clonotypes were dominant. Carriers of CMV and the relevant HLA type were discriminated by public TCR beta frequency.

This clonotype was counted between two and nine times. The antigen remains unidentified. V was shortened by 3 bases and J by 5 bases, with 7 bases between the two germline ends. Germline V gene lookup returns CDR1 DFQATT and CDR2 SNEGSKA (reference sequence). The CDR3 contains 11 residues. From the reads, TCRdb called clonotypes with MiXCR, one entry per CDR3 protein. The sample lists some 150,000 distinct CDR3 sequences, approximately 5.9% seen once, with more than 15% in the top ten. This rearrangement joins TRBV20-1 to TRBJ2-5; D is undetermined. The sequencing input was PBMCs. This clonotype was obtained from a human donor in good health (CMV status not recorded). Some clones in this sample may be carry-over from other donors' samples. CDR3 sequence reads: CSASAPETQYF. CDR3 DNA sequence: TGCAGTGCTAGCGCTCCTGAGACCCAGTACTTC.